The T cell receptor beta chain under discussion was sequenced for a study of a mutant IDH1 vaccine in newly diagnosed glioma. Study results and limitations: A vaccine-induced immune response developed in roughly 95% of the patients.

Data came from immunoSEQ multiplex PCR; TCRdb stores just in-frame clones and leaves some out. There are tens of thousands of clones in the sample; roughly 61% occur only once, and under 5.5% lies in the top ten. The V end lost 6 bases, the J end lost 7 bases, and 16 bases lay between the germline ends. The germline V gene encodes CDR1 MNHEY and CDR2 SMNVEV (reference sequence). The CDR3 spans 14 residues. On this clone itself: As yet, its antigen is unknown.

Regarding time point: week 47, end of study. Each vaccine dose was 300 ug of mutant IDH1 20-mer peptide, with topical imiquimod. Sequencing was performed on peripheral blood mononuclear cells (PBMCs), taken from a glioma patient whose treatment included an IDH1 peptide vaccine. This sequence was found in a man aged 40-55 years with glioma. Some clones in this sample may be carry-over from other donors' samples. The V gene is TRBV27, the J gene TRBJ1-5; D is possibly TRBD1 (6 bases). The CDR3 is CASRSTGSGQPQHF. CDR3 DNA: TGTGCCAGCAGGAGCACAGGGTCCGGCCAGCCCCAGCATTTT.